This TCR beta chain was captured by sequencing in a study of beta chain features in type 1 diabetes (dated by TCRdb to between 2018 and 2020). Background for the entire study: Patients and healthy donors did not differ in mean age, gender distribution, total cell number or subset yield. A total of 100 million to 140 million sorted cells were examined across all samples, and the number of cells per subset was strongly correlated with RNA yield. The study compared TCRB repertoires of sorted circulating CD4+ T cell subsets between recently diagnosed type 1 diabetes patients and matched healthy donors. Whereas all 30 or so donors provided naive and central memory subsets, regulatory and stem cell-like memory subsets were isolated from just 8 patients and about 8 healthy donors. Paper-wide results and their limitations: Naive, central memory and regulatory TCRB repertoires appeared to be more similar among patients than among healthy donors. Because the HLA sub-analyses included only small numbers of individuals, any influence of HLA type on TCRB rearrangement was left unresolved. Shorter templates might have been favored by PCR, but patient and control samples were amplified and corrected together, so both groups would have been affected equally by any skew. Because cDNA rather than genomic DNA was sequenced, highly expressing activated cells could have been over-represented, although no difference in activation and CD3 levels was found between groups. Type 1 diabetes patients showed a moderate but significant shortening of TCRB CDR3 length in all four CD4+ subsets. At VDJ recombination sites, patients with type 1 diabetes made fewer insertions and deleted more nucleotides, a pattern implying thymic rearrangement abnormalities.

V is pared back by 1 base and J by 5 bases, with 16 bases lying between the germline termini. Based on the germline V gene, the CDR1 and CDR2 sequences are SGDLS and YYNGEE. The CDR3 starts with the cysteine, ends with the phenylalanine, and has 16 residues. The retained sequence is limited to the CDR3, 48 bases, with the frame set at the first base. Points on this clone: Its antigen is unknown. Per-base qualities were not stored, and no clone one base away is much larger.

All of the isolated RNA was reverse transcribed with the High Capacity cDNA Reverse Transcription Kit, so expressed TCRB transcripts were sequenced. Naive, central memory and regulatory T cell samples underwent deep immunoSEQ sequencing, averaging about 3.57 million total reads per sample. Sorted cells were lysed in RLT buffer, and RNA was extracted using DNase-treated RNeasy Micro or Mini kits according to cell number. Each cell subset was processed on its own to prevent cross-contamination, while patient and healthy donor samples were processed together. TCRB sequences were amplified from cDNA with the immunoSEQ multiplex PCR, producing 87-bp fragments spanning the CDR3 region. The amplicons were sequenced using the Illumina HiSeq platform. The authors' analysis ran thus. PCR bias was corrected computationally using synthetic template baselines, and reads within Hamming distance 2 were collapsed, with unmergeable singletons discarded. By aligning reads against IMGT, V, D and J genes, CDR3 length, and insertions or deletions at six rearrangement sites were assigned. Within each subset, clonotype counts were normalized to sorted cell number, and only after that were true diversity and Gini coefficients computed with the tcR R package. The overlap coefficient, calculated on TCRB nucleotide sequences, was used to quantify repertoire sharing. As a proxy for the pre-selection repertoire, out-of-frame TCRB sequences from naive cells were analyzed. Drawn from immuneACCESS, this table holds only the in-frame rearrangements with V and J called that TCRdb kept. Clones are partly lost; checked studies trace under half to an unresolved V gene and leave the rest unexplained. Clone size and V and J calls were adopted from that table, with D and trimming inferred from the DNA. Within this sample are 350,000 or so clones, with about 19% of them counted one time only. The ten largest clones represent around 0.04% of the sample.

A single peripheral blood draw of about 116 mL on average was collected from each donor into heparinised tubes. A BD FACSAria II was used to sort naive, central memory, regulatory and stem cell-like memory CD4+ T cells with a panel that included CD45RO, CCR7, CD25, CD127, CD95 and CD27. Purity was above 95% for every sorted population. PBMCs were isolated right away by Lymphoprep density gradient centrifugation and were stained directly, without culture. So that batch effects would be minimized, each experiment stained and sorted samples in pairs, pairing one healthy donor with one patient. What was sequenced was naive CD4+ T cells from blood. The sample's cell subset or site label, decoded: true naive CD4+ T cells. The sequence is built from TRBV9 and TRBJ2-1; the D gene is perhaps TRBD2, on 5 matching bases. The receptor's source is a woman in her late teens or twenties in good health. The CDR3 loop reads CASSVRPGIGHNEQFF. The sequence in DNA is TGTGCCAGCAGCGTAAGACCGGGAATAGGTCACAATGAGCAGTTCTTC.